A single sample gave rise to the 8 T cell receptor beta chains below, sequenced in a study of blood T cells in healthy people across ages. A J-beta primer mix and a sample-barcoded 5' primer were used in a second PCR of about 7 to 12 cycles. TCRdb redid the calling of the 5' RACE reads with MiXCR, one entry per CDR3 protein. Of around 1,500,000 distinct CDR3 sequences in the sample, 28% were seen once. Sequencing was done on a sample of blood. The receptors were gathered from a woman in her twenties or thirties in good health.

This clonotype was detected only a few times. This chain connects TRBV3-1 to TRBJ1-2; 8 nucleotides line up with TRBD1. Germline CDR1 reads LGHDT; CDR2 reads YNNKEL (reference sequence). V lost 3 bases and J lost 9; bases outside the gene matches: 12. This CDR3 is built from 15 residues. Written as DNA, the CDR3 is TGTGCCAGCAGCCAGCGGACAGGGTCGGGTGAGAGCTACACCTTC. Translating it yields CASSQRTGSGESYTF.

This clonotype was seen only a few times. For the CDR3, the DNA is TGTGCCAGCAGTGATGCTAGGGGCACAGATACGCAGTATTTT. Its translation: CASSDARGTDTQYF. This chain joins TRBV6-4 and TRBJ2-3; D is unclear. CDR1 is MRHNA, CDR2 SNTAGT, per germline. V was shortened by 3 bases and J by 1 base, with 8 bases between the two germline ends. The CDR3 sequence is 14 residues long.

This clonotype was seen many times. The gene calls are TRBV4-1 and TRBJ2-5, with a tentative D call TRBD2 (5 bases). V lost 1 base, J lost 2 bases, and 11 bases lay in between. This CDR3 comprises 15 residues. Looked up from germline, CDR1 is MGHRA and CDR2 is YSYEKL. DNA for the CDR3: TGCGCCAGCAGCCAAGTCATGAGGGAACAAGAGACCCAGTACTTC. This gives the protein CASSQVMREQETQYF.

The rearrangement uses TRBV5-1 and TRBJ2-1, with D perhaps TRBD1 (6 bases). V was shortened by 0 bases and J by 6 bases, with 16 bases between the two germline ends. CDR1 and CDR2 (germline): SGHRS, YFSETQ. This CDR3 has 16 residues. The CDR3 DNA is TGCGCCAGCAGCTTGGGCCCGACAGGCTCCGGCAATGAGCAGTTCTTC. It is translated as CASSLGPTGSGNEQFF.

The J gene is TRBJ2-1, the V gene TRBV28; no reliable D call. Trimming took off 7 bases at V and 7 bases at J, with 11 bases between the two ends. This CDR3 comprises 12 residues. The germline gives CDR1 MDHEN, CDR2 SYDVKM. In DNA form, the CDR3 reads TGTGCCAGCACCCCGACTCTTAATGAGCAGTTCTTC. Translated, it gives CASTPTLNEQFF.

This clonotype came up a few times. DNA of the CDR3: TGTGCCAGCAGTACCGACAGGGCCCCCAATCAGCCCCAGCATTTT. This gives the protein CASSTDRAPNQPQHF. The chain uses TRBV6-2 or TRBV6-3 and TRBJ1-5, with 7 bases fitting TRBD1. CDR3 length: 15 amino acids. Germline V gives CDR1 MNHEY, CDR2 SVGEGT. V trimming: 5 bases; J trimming: 3 bases; junction bases outside the gene matches: 7.

This clonotype has a handful of counts. This chain uses TRBV4-1 with TRBJ2-7; D remains ambiguous. Trimming took off 1 base at V and 0 bases at J, with 7 bases between the two ends. The CDR3 is 14 residues long. CDR1 and CDR2 from the germline V gene are MGHRA and YSYEKL. DNA of the CDR3: TGCGCCAGCAGCCAAGTCCCGGACTCCTACGAGCAGTACTTC. Translated, it gives CASSQVPDSYEQYF.

This clonotype was seen at least ten times. V gene TRBV12-3 or TRBV12-4 combines with J gene TRBJ2-1; 8 bases map to TRBD1. With 5 bases clipped from V and 2 bases from J, the junction kept 2 bases outside the gene matches. This CDR3 has 14 amino acids. CDR3 bases: TGTGCCAGCAGTGAGGACAGGGCCTACAATGAGCAGTTCTTC. This translates into CASSEDRAYNEQFF.